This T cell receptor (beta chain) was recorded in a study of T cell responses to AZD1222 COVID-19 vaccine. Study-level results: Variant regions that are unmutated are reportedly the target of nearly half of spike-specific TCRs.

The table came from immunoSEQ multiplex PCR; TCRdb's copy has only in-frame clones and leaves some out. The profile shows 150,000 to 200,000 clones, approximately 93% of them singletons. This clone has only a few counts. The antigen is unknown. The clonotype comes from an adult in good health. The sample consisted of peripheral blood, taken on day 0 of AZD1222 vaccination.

The CDR3 reads CAWSGWVSATNRAGNTEAFF. The CDR3 DNA reads TGTGCCTGGAGTGGATGGGTCAGCGCAACCAATCGCGCGGGGAACACTGAAGCTTTCTTT. The chain combines TRBV30 with TRBJ1-1, with D unresolved. Germline V gene data show CDR1 as GTSNPN and CDR2 as SVGIG (reference sequence). Between the trimmed V and J ends, which lost 1 base and 1 base, there was a span of 28 bases. This CDR3 has 20 amino acids. The full variable domain, completed using reference TRBV30 and TRBJ1-1, is SQTIHQWPATLVQPVGSPLSLECTVEGTSNPNLYWYRQAAGRGLQLLFYSVGIGQISSEVPQNLSASRPQDRQFILSSKKLLLSDSGFYLCAWSGWVSATNRAGNTEAFFGQGTRLTVV.